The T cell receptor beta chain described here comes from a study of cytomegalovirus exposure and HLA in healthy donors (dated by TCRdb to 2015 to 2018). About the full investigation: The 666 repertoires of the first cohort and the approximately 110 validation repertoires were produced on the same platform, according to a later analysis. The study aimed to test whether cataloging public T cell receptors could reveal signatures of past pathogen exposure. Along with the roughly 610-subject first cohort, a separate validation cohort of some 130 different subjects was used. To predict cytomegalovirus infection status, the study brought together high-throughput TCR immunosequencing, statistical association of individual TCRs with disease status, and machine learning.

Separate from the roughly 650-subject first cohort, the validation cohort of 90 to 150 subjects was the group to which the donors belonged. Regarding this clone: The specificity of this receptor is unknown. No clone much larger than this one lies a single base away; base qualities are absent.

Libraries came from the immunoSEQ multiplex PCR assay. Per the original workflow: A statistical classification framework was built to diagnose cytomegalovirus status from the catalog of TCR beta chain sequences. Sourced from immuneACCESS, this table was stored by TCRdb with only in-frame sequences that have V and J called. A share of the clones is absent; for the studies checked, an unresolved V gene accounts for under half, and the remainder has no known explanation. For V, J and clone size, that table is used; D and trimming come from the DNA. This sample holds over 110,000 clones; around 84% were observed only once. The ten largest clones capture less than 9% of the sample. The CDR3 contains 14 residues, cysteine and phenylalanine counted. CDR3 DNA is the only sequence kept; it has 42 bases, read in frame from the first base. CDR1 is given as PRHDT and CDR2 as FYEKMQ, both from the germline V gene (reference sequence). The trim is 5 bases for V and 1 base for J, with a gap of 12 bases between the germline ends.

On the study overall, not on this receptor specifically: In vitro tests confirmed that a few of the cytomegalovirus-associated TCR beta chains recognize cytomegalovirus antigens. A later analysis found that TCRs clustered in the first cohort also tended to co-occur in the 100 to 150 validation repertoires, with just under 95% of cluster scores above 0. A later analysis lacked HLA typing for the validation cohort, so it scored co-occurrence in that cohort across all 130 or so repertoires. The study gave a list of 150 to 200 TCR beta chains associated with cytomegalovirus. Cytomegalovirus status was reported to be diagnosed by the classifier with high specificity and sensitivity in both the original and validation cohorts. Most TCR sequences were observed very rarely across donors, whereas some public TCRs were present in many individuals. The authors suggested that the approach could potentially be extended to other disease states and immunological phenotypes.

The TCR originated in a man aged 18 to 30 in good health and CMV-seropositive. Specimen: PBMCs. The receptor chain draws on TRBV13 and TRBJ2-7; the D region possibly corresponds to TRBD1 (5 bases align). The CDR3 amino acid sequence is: CASSPARTSYEQYF. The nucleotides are TGTGCCAGCAGCCCGGCAAGGACATCCTACGAGCAGTACTTC.